Included here is one TCR beta chain sequence, with context. What it recognizes is unknown. The entry originates in a study of beta chain features in type 1 diabetes. Findings and limits, study-wide: In patients and controls equally, PCR might favor templates that are shorter. A moderate, significant TCRB CDR3 shortening appeared in type 1 diabetes across four CD4+ subsets.

Markers CD45RO/CCR7/CD25/CD127/CD95/CD27 served to sort CD4+ naive, central memory, regulatory and stem cell-like memory cells. Once sorted, every population was more than 95% pure. The whole isolated RNA underwent reverse transcription, so sequencing captured expressed TCRB transcripts. Repertoires were generated with immunoSEQ multiplex PCR, while TCRdb's copy carries only in-frame clones and drops some. The table lists 250,000 to 350,000 clones, 14% of them singletons. The TCR sequence derives from a man younger than 45 in good health. Input material: central memory CD4+ T cells from blood.

CDR3 residues: CASSYTAKNIQYF. The CDR3 coding sequence is TGTGCCAGCAGTTACACCGCCAAAAACATTCAGTACTTC. V usage is TRBV27 and J usage is TRBJ2-4; D not resolved. The CDR3 contains 13 residues. The V gene's germline CDR1 is MNHEY and CDR2 SMNVEV (reference sequence). Trimming stripped 4 bases from V and 1 base from J, with 5 bases between.